This T cell receptor (beta chain) was sequenced for a study of T-cell memory formation after mild COVID-19 (dated by TCRdb to 2020 to 2022). Study-wide context: TCR sequence clusters from the two donors were found to be largely donor specific. Longitudinal TCRalpha and TCRbeta repertoire sequencing tracked T-cell clones expanding and contracting after mild COVID-19 in a couple of donors. Two young, previously healthy adult volunteers, one female and one male, were included in the cohort.

About this clonotype: The clone's antigen remains unknown. Base quality data are lacking; no much larger clone is found one base away.

The investigation overall reported the following: Whether the second-wave clones peaking on day 37 were SARS-CoV-2 specific was not confirmed. Contracting CD4+ clones turned up mainly in the CM and EM memory subsets, whereas EMRA was where CD8+ clones were enriched. Some responding clones were detected in pre-infection memory, which suggested that pre-existing cross-reactive memory T cells had joined the SARS-CoV-2 response. Balanced CD4/CD8 phenotypes were observed for clones contracting from day 15 to 85, whereas a bias towards CD4+ was observed for a second wave of clones expanding from day 15 to 37. The study included only a couple of mild cases, and larger cohorts that include severe cases with pre-infection samples were judged to be necessary.

V is cut back by 3 bases and J by 6 bases, with 12 bases in the junction unmatched. Measured from the cysteine to the phenylalanine, the CDR3 is 16 residues long. Solely the CDR3 DNA is kept, with 48 bases framed from the first base. The germline V gene supplies CDR1 SGHAT and CDR2 FQNNGV. Ficoll-Paque density gradient centrifugation was the method used to isolate PBMCs. The reads were generated on an Illumina NovaSeq 6000. TCRalpha and TCRbeta cDNA libraries were constructed by 5'RACE with constant-segment primers, with sample barcodes and unique molecular identifiers being introduced. Trizol reagent was used to extract RNA from every sample. Amplification of the libraries took two PCR steps, and the second step added a second sample barcode plus Illumina TruSeq adapters. Sequencing of the libraries was done on an Illumina NovaSeq, producing 2 x 150 bp paired-end reads. As for the original processing: Reads were demultiplexed and collapsed into UMI-guided consensus sequences with migec v1.2.7. Using mixcr v2.1.11, the UMI consensuses were aligned to TRA and TRB V and J templates and assembled into clonotypes. Clonotypes were classified as expanded or contracted when called significant by both edgeR and NoisET, with noise models trained on biological replicates. For edgeR calls, the cutoffs were a false discovery rate-adjusted p below 0.01 and a log2 fold-change threshold of 1. As an exploratory analysis of dynamics, max-normalized trajectories of the 1000 most abundant clonotypes were examined with PCA combined with hierarchical clustering. Separately sequenced CD4+ and CD8+ repertoires were used to assign a CD4 or CD8 phenotype to each responding clone. TCRdb redid the processing of the public reads, applying fastp at Q25 and MiXCR, and retained in-frame beta chains. CDR3 protein duplicates are merged, each entry listing the most common genes and DNA. The V and J calls come from TCRdb's annotation, not from the publication. A total of about 350,000 distinct CDR3 sequences appear in this sample, around 15% of them only once. The leading ten clones occupy around a fifth of the sample.

The sample comprised PBMCs or a T cell subset sorted from them (not recorded which). The receptor was derived from a man between 18 and 35 years old who had mild COVID-19 (a few samples of this study predate the infection). The sample titles of this study are shuffled in the database, so cell type and time point are left out; the donor was told from shared clones. The sequence joins TRBV11-2 to TRBJ2-3, and 7 junctional nucleotides match TRBD2. The CDR3 has the sequence CASSFFSPGGVDTQYF. Here is the DNA: TGTGCCAGCAGCTTTTTTTCTCCGGGGGGTGTGGATACGCAGTATTTT.